This T cell receptor (beta chain) was found in a study of blood T cell repertoires in COVID-19. Study overall: The samples span acute and convalescent COVID-19 from the United States, Italy and Spain. Sources were T cells, B-cell-depleted T cells, or PBMCs; the material itself was cDNA or gDNA.

The CDR3 is 13 amino acids. V shed 6 bases, J shed 4 bases, and the junction held 2 bases outside the gene matches. In the original analysis: Amplified reference gene primers provided the basis for estimating nucleated cell counts. Repertoires were generated with immunoSEQ multiplex PCR, while TCRdb's copy carries only in-frame clones and drops some. The D gene and trimming were derived from the DNA, and the V and J assignments and clone size from that table. This table has 150,000 or so clones, 81% appearing once. This TCR derives from a human donor with acute or convalescent COVID-19. The donor label of this sample is uncertain. The sample consisted of peripheral blood. The gene calls are TRBV12-3 or TRBV12-4 and TRBJ2-2, with 7 positions matching TRBD1. Here the CDR3 DNA reads TGTGCCAGCAGGACAGGGTCCACCGGGGAGCTGTTTTTT. It codes for CASRTGSTGELFF.